The 8 T cell receptor beta chains below come from one sample, sequenced in a study of identical twins. In TCRdb, the 5' RACE reads were re-called with MiXCR into one record per CDR3 protein. This table has 1.5 million to 2 million distinct CDR3 sequences, about 31% appearing once. The sample comprised cord blood. The receptors shown here come from a newborn girl in good health.

The chain couples TRBV7-9 to TRBJ2-7; D is unresolved. This CDR3 region has 12 residues. Trimming cost V 4 bases and J 6 bases, with 10 bases left between them. The germline CDR1 and CDR2 sequences are SEHNR and FQNEAQ (reference sequence). Here the CDR3 reads CASSSNRGEQYF. DNA for the CDR3: TGTGCCAGCAGCTCCAACAGAGGCGAGCAGTACTTC.

The chain combines TRBV20-1 with TRBJ1-5; D uncertain. The CDR3 consists of 14 residues. V gave up 0 bases and J gave up 2 bases, with 8 bases separating them. Germline V gene data show CDR1 as DFQATT and CDR2 as SNEGSKA (reference sequence). CDR3 coding DNA: TGCAGTGCTAGAGAACGGCCCCGCAATCAGCCCCAGCATTTT. Translated: CSARERPRNQPQHF.

There are a few counts of this clonotype. This chain uses TRBV25-1 with TRBJ1-4; 8 positions agree with TRBD1. The V and J ends lost 3 bases and 3 bases, in that order; junction bases with no gene match: 3. The CDR3 runs 15 residues. Germline CDR1 reads MGHDK; CDR2 reads SYGVNS. CDR3 bases: TGTGCCAGCAGTGATGGGACAGGACCTAATGAAAAACTGTTTTTT. This encodes CASSDGTGPNEKLFF.

This clonotype was counted between two and nine times. The genes are TRBV20-1 and TRBJ1-2, with D hard to call. CDR3 length equals 14 residues. Trimming removed 6 bases at V and 4 bases at J, with 18 bases between. Germline V gene sequence: CDR1 DFQATT, CDR2 SNEGSKA (reference sequence). The CDR3 spells CSAYSQGGGYGYTF. CDR3 DNA sequence: TGCAGTGCCTATTCCCAAGGCGGTGGCTATGGCTACACCTTC.

This chain joins TRBV4-2 and TRBJ1-2; possible D gene TRBD1, 5 bases. This CDR3 region has 13 residues. In germline, CDR1 is LGHNA, CDR2 YNFKEQ. The V gene lost 4 bases and the J gene lost 4 bases, with 10 bases spanning the gap. This CDR3 reads CASSPDTSYGYTF. The CDR3 nucleotides are TGTGCCAGCAGCCCGGACACGAGCTATGGCTACACCTTC.

This chain joins TRBV11-2 and TRBJ2-2; D is possibly TRBD2 (5 bases). V was shortened by 5 bases and J by 5 bases, with 18 bases between the two germline ends. Germline values: CDR1 SGHAT, CDR2 FQNNGV. The CDR3 has 16 amino acids. DNA of the CDR3: TGTGCCAGCAGCCCCGAGCGACGGGGATGGACCGGGGAGCTGTTTTTT. This codes for CASSPERRGWTGELFF. Variable domain in full (rest from reference TRBV11-2 and TRBJ2-2): EAGVAQSPRYKIIEKRQSVAFWCNPISGHATLYWYQQILGQGPKLLIQFQNNGVVDDSQLPKDRFSAERLKGVDSTLKIQPAKLEDSAVYLCASSPERRGWTGELFFGEGSRLTVL.

The chain couples TRBV14 to TRBJ2-7; D gene uncertain. This CDR3 contains 14 residues. V lost 0 bases and J lost 4, with 10 bases in between. The germline gives CDR1 SGHDN, CDR2 FVKESK. Here the CDR3 reads CASSQDWLGYEQYF. The DNA of the CDR3 is TGTGCCAGCAGCCAAGATTGGCTAGGGTACGAGCAGTACTTC.

This clonotype was detected a few times. This chain joins TRBV12-3 or TRBV12-4 and TRBJ1-4, with D possibly matching TRBD1 (5 bases). The CDR3 loop spans 13 amino acids. V lost 6 bases and J lost 10, with 15 bases in between. CDR3 sequence reads: CASSADSARKLFF. Written as DNA, the CDR3 is TGTGCCAGCAGCGCCGACAGTGCCAGAAAACTGTTTTTT.